This is a list of T cell receptor beta chains from one sample in a study of T cell repertoires in cytomegalovirus infection. Their specific antigens are unknown. In TCRdb, the reads were re-called with MiXCR into one record per CDR3 protein. The sample has about 920,000 distinct CDR3 sequences, 30% to 40% seen once. This specimen was cultured CD8+ T cells from PBMCs, taken from culture after CMV antigen stimulation. The origin of the receptors is a human donor in good health (CMV status not recorded). Some clones in this sample may be carry-over from other donors' samples. The CDR3 runs from the conserved cysteine through the conserved F or W. A D gene is named only where the DNA matches it firmly. The size of a clone is reported for some rows only, either as once, few or many, or as a class for expanded clones.

v_call	d_call	j_call	clone_size	cdr3_aa	cdr3_nt
TRBV15	-	TRBJ2-1	-	CATSRDLGGPQFF	TGTGCCACCAGCAGAGATCTTGGGGGGCCGCAGTTCTTC
TRBV7-3	TRBD1	TRBJ2-1	many	CASSPRDSSYNEQFF	TGTGCCAGCAGCCCCAGGGACAGCTCCTACAATGAGCAGTTCTTC
TRBV7-6	TRBD1	TRBJ2-2	few	CASSHRTGRGELFF	TGTGCTAGCAGCCACAGGACAGGGAGAGGGGAGCTGTTTTTT
TRBV7-9	-	TRBJ1-1	-	CASSLPGGGPEAFF	TGTGCCAGCAGCTTACCCGGCGGGGGCCCTGAAGCTTTCTTT
TRBV19	-	TRBJ1-1	few	CASGASYTEAFF	TGTGCCAGCGGGGCGAGTTACACTGAAGCTTTCTTT
TRBV27	TRBD1	TRBJ1-6	few	CASSSRDRGNSPLHF	TGTGCCAGCAGTTCCCGGGACAGGGGTAATTCACCCCTCCACTTT
TRBV12-3/TRBV12-4	TRBD2	TRBJ2-3	-	CASSLSGGVSDTQYF	TGTGCCAGCAGTTTATCCGGGGGGGTGTCGGATACGCAGTATTTT
TRBV24-1	-	TRBJ2-2	few	CATSDPNTGELFF	TGTGCCACCAGTGACCCAAACACCGGGGAGCTGTTTTTT
TRBV11-2	-	TRBJ2-4	-	CASCGGAINIQYF	TGTGCCAGCTGTGGGGGGGCGATAAACATTCAGTACTTC
TRBV5-1	TRBD1	TRBJ1-5	-	CASSLGTGIGNQPQHF	TGCGCCAGCAGCTTGGGGACAGGGATTGGCAATCAGCCCCAGCATTTT
TRBV25-1	-	TRBJ1-6	few	CASSEAGTDSPLHF	TGTGCCAGCAGTGAAGCAGGAACCGATTCACCCCTCCACTTT